The 11 T cell receptor beta chains in this list originate from one sample, sequenced in a study of immune characterization of retroperitoneal liposarcoma. TCRdb reprocessed the PCR reads with MiXCR, giving one entry per CDR3 protein. Of under 20,000 distinct CDR3 sequences in the sample, 35% to 40% were seen once. Sequencing was performed on blood. The receptor source for this set is a male donor with retroperitoneal liposarcoma.

The table lists this clonotype with a few counts. The chain combines TRBV7-2 with TRBJ2-1; D remains ambiguous. Germline values: CDR1 SGHTA, CDR2 FQGNSA. V lost 8 bases, J lost 13 bases, and 21 bases lay in between. CDR3 length equals 13 residues. The CDR3 region has the DNA TGTGCCAGCTCCCCCCGGTACCAAGAGACCCAGTTCTTC. It codes for CASSPRYQETQFF.

This clonotype was counted between two and nine times. The chain has TRBV7-2 and TRBJ2-4; 9 nucleotides agree with TRBD1. CDR1 and CDR2 from the germline V gene are SGHTA and FQGNSA. The CDR3 covers 20 residues. V dropped 5 bases and J dropped 3; count of bases not matched to a gene: 20. CDR3 in amino acids: CASSARTGEGMNVGKNIQYF. The CDR3 region has the DNA TGTGCCAGCAGCGCCCGGACAGGGGAGGGTATGAATGTAGGCAAAAACATTCAGTACTTC.

A note on this clonotype: A junction end diverges from the germline sequence, so it may reflect a read error. CDR3 sequence (DNA): TGTGCCCGCGCAGCAGGGCCACACAATGAGCAGTCCTTC. It specifies CARAAGPHNEQSF. The chain has TRBV6-1 and TRBJ2-5; D is perhaps TRBD1 (5 bases). The CDR3 totals 13 residues. Germline values: CDR1 MNHNS, CDR2 SASEGT.

Judged by abundance, this clonotype is medium-sized. The chain couples TRBV6-1 to TRBJ2-1; no clear D gene. V was shortened by 6 bases and J by 4 bases, with 10 bases between the two germline ends. The CDR3 has 13 residues. Looked up from germline, CDR1 is MNHNS and CDR2 is SASEGT. CDR3 protein: CASSRAEYNEQFF. The CDR3 DNA is TGTGCCAGCAGCCGGGCTGAGTACAATGAGCAGTTCTTC.

This chain uses TRBV6-5 with TRBJ2-1; maybe TRBD1 (5 bases). Looked up from germline, CDR1 is MNHEY and CDR2 is SVGAGI. The CDR3 contains 12 residues. The V gene lost 2 bases and the J gene lost 10 bases, with 9 bases spanning the gap. This CDR3 reads CASSYTGLEQFF. The CDR3 bases are TGTGCCAGCAGTTACACAGGCTTGGAGCAGTTCTTC.

The chain recombines TRBV7-3 with TRBJ2-1, with 7 bases that match TRBD2. Germline V gene lookup returns CDR1 SGHTA and CDR2 FQGTGA. V lost 4 bases to trimming and J lost 13 bases; unmatched junction nucleotides: 13. This CDR3 spans 14 amino acids. CDR3 residues: CASSSWGGVGTQFF. CDR3 sequence (DNA): TGTGCCAGCAGCTCTTGGGGGGGGGTAGGGACCCAGTTCTTC.

This clonotype was counted only a few times. The rearrangement uses TRBV4-1 and TRBJ2-1; TRBD1 or TRBD2 may be the D gene (5 bases each). The J call is doubtful: the DNA matches TRBJ2-7 better. This CDR3 is built from 16 residues. Per the germline V gene, CDR1 is MGHRA and CDR2 is YSYEKL. CDR3 bases: TGCGCCAGCAGCCAGGGAACCGGGACGGCAGCCTACGAGCAGTACTTC. Amino acid sequence: CASSQGTGTAAYEQYF.

In its sample, this clonotype is medium-sized. The chain links TRBV12-3 or TRBV12-4 to TRBJ2-5; no clear D gene. V lost 4 bases and J 5 bases, leaving 5 bases between the germline ends. This CDR3 region has 11 residues. In DNA form, the CDR3 reads TGTGCCAGCAGTTCCCTCGAGACCCAGTACTTC. Its translation is CASSSLETQYF.

This chain connects TRBV6-2 or TRBV6-3 to TRBJ1-2; D not certain. Per the germline V gene, CDR1 is MNHEY and CDR2 is SVGEGT. This CDR3 region has 13 residues. The V end was cut by 4 bases, the J end by 3 bases, with 9 bases between. CDR3 amino acids: CASSSGSYYGYTF. For the CDR3, the DNA is TGTGCCAGCAGTTCCGGGAGTTACTATGGCTACACCTTC.

This clonotype is medium-sized in the sample. The chain joins TRBV7-2 to TRBJ2-1, with a tentative D call TRBD1 (5 bases). V gave up 2 bases and J gave up 10 bases, with 12 bases separating them. Germline V gives CDR1 SGHTA, CDR2 FQGNSA. The CDR3 contains 13 residues. The CDR3 spells CASSLSRVYEQFF. The CDR3 nucleotides read TGTGCCAGCAGCTTATCCAGGGTATACGAGCAGTTCTTC. Supplemented by reference TRBV7-2 and TRBJ2-1, the full variable domain reads GAGVSQSPSNKVTEKGKDVELRCDPISGHTALYWYRQSLGQGLEFLIYFQGNSAPDKSGLPSDRFSAERTGGSVSTLTIQRTQQEDSAVYLCASSLSRVYEQFFGPGTRLTVL.

This clonotype was recorded at least ten times. The chain joins TRBV7-2 to TRBJ2-3; D unresolved. V lost 4 bases and J 2 bases, leaving 7 bases between the germline ends. This CDR3 region has 13 residues. Germline V gene sequence: CDR1 SGHTA, CDR2 FQGNSA. The CDR3 region has the DNA TGTGCCAGCAGCTCCCCTAACACAGATACGCAGTATTTT. Protein sequence: CASSSPNTDTQYF.